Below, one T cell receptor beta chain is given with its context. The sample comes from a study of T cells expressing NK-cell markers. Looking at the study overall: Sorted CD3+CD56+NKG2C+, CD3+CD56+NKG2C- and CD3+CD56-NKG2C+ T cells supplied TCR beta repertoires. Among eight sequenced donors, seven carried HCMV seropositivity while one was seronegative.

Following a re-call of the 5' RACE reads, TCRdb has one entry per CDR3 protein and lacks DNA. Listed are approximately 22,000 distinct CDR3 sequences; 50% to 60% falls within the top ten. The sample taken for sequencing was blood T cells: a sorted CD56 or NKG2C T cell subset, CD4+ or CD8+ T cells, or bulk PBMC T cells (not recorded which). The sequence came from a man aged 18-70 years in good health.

CDR3 protein: CASSQRTGGIYEQYF. The gene calls are TRBV4-3 and TRBJ2-7; the TCRdb call, TRBD1, lacks DNA for checking. In germline, CDR1 is LGHNA, CDR2 YSLEER. The CDR3 loop spans 15 amino acids.